This T cell receptor (beta chain) was observed in a study of cytomegalovirus exposure and HLA in healthy donors (dated by TCRdb to between 2016 and 2019). With regard to the full study: An earlier analysis of some 600 of the donors reported under 300 Gb of sequence data and 100 million to 120 million unique TCR beta sequences obtained from about 179 million T cells. An early release that covered 500 to 800 HLA-typed donors contained about 290 gigabases of sequencing data and 70 million to 100 million unique TCR sequences. Of the 300 to 450 genotyped donors, 70% to 90% were placed in the genetic ancestry cluster associated with self-reported Caucasian donors. The study was designed to test whether signatures of past pathogen exposure could be identified by cataloging public T cell receptors. The T cell repertoires of 666 subjects were profiled by immunosequencing and related to cytomegalovirus serostatus. Besides the first cohort of some 670 subjects, a separate validation cohort made up of roughly 120 different subjects was used. To predict cytomegalovirus infection status, the study brought together high-throughput TCR immunosequencing, statistical association of individual TCRs with disease status, and machine learning. In a later analysis, previously published TCR beta repertoires from 670 or so donors were re-analyzed and high-resolution HLA genotyping was added so that TCR occurrence patterns could be studied. The later analysis used no new phenotypic data to find candidate immune exposures, relying instead on TCR beta sequences and their occurrence across donors. An earlier analysis of roughly 580 of the donors used high-throughput TCR beta sequencing to judge whether each TCR beta V gene segment behaved as functional or pseudogenic. Donor age, sex, ethnicity and CMV serostatus were compiled together with the repertoire data. In a later genetic analysis, genome-wide SNP genotypes for about three fifths of the 666 donors were used, and that subset was treated as a discovery cohort. All discovery cohort repertoires had been generated on a single sequencing platform. HLA typing included class I and class II loci at four-digit resolution. Typing coverage differed by locus: A, B, C, DRB1 and DQB1 were typed in roughly 629-640 donors, DQA1 in roughly 510, DPA1 in 600 to 610, and DPB1 in around 490. Because of strong linkage in the cohort, roughly five DR-DQ haplotypes were treated as single units for association and clustering. Among about 360 genotyped donors of the cohort, an average of about 240,000 unique TCR beta nucleotide sequences were sequenced per donor, roughly 18% of them non-productive. The study at large found these results: In this cohort, only TCR beta chains were sequenced, and detectable features were limited by the absence of alpha or paired-chain data. A cluster of highly shared sequence variants was judged likely to represent a technical artifact of the sequencing pipeline. In a later analysis, 16,951 TCR beta sequences were associated with specific HLA alleles at a false discovery rate of 0.05. When HLA alleles, especially DR and DQ, strongly co-occurred, attributing TCR associations to individual alleles was difficult. Correlated functional status among segregating V segments might be attributable to linkage disequilibrium, but an unknown experimental factor could not be ruled out. Because HLA typing was unavailable for some donors at each locus, only the typed subset was used in association tests. The study gave a list of some 150 TCR beta chains associated with cytomegalovirus. A further reported finding was that TCR beta sequences accurately predicted the HLA-A and HLA-B alleles for most subjects in the first cohort. In vitro tests confirmed that three of the cytomegalovirus-associated TCR beta chains recognize cytomegalovirus antigens. In an earlier analysis of around 600 of the donors, most TCR beta V segments appeared in productive rearrangements about 87% or about 30% of the time, broadly matching IMGT annotations. Presence/absence analyses assumed roughly uniform sequencing depth across donors, an assumption that may not hold. An association between a missense DCLRE1C variant and V-gene and J-gene trimming of TCR beta chains was found in a later genetic analysis and replicated in an independent cohort. In a later genetic analysis, fewer N-insertions in productive TCRs were reported among donors in an Asian-associated ancestry cluster than the roughly 710-donor mean. A later analysis found that HLA-associated TCR beta chains were more clonally expanded and had lower generation probabilities than equally common non-associated chains. A later analysis reported that several top co-occurrence clusters appeared linked to parvovirus B19, influenza, CMV and Epstein-Barr virus. While some public TCRs were present in many individuals, most TCR sequences turned up only very rarely across donors. The classifier was reported to diagnose cytomegalovirus status with high specificity and sensitivity in both the original cohort and the validation cohort. A later analysis found that most CMV-associated TCR beta chains appeared HLA-restricted, with HLA associations seemingly driven largely by CMV exposure. A later analysis found that TCR association rates varied across HLA loci, with DRB1 alleles showing the most associated TCRs and HLA-C alleles the fewest. For the cohort, immune exposure information was limited to CMV serostatus. The authors suggested that the approach could potentially be generalized to other disease states and immunological phenotypes. The earlier analysis of approximately 560 of the donors excluded approximately 15 rarely observed V segments, including chromosome 9 orphons, because counts were too low. Because the 87-base-pair reads could not distinguish some IMGT-functional V segments, including TRBV6-2 and TRBV6-3, those segments were excluded.

This clone was seen only a few times. Its antigen remains undetermined. Qualities for individual bases were not recorded, and no much larger clone is one base off. Library preparation employed the immunoSEQ multiplex PCR assay. For the multiplex PCR, a mixture combining 60 forward primers for TCR Vbeta segments and 13 reverse primers for TCR Jbeta segments was used. The CDR3 region of rearranged TCR beta genes was amplified from genomic DNA with a multiplex PCR assay. The amplified TCR beta libraries were sequenced on the Illumina HiSeq System as 87-base-pair reads. In the paper's pipeline: A later analysis counted tens of millions of unique TCR beta chains across the 550 to 800 repertoires, and around 12 million of these chains were shared by at least two donors. Raw reads were error-corrected and collapsed into unique sequences by a nearest-neighbor algorithm in which closely related sequences were merged to remove PCR and sequencing errors. V, D and J gene segments were assigned by aligning CDR3 sequences to IMGT reference sequences. For a sequence to be retained, at least a six-nucleotide match to both a V gene segment and a J gene segment was required. Rearrangements were classified as productive when the CDR3 lacked stop codons and remained in frame with V and J, and all other rearrangements were classified as non-productive. Following IMGT convention, CDR3 was defined as the stretch from the second conserved V-encoded cysteine up to the conserved J-encoded phenylalanine. The earlier analysis of about 570 of the donors excluded any sequence lacking an unambiguous match to a single V gene segment. An earlier analysis of 587 of the donors called V segments functional above 56.7% productive rearrangements and segregating when the between-donor standard deviation exceeded 5%. To diagnose cytomegalovirus status from the catalog of TCR beta chain sequences, a statistical classification framework was built. V and J gene assignment, in a later analysis, came from comparing TCR nucleotide sequences with IMGT/GENE-DB human TR gene sequences. The TCRdist pipeline was used in a later analysis to assign CDR3 sequences and most-parsimonious VDJ recombination scenarios. In a later analysis, each TCR beta chain was defined by its CDR3 amino acid sequence together with its V-gene family, and reads lacking a unique V-gene family were excluded. As a way to deal with suspected cross-contamination and a sequencing artifact, a later analysis dropped 450 to 600 nucleotide sequences that were highly shared and had low generation probability. In a later analysis, a clonal expansion index was calculated for each public chain from normalized within-repertoire ranks of inferred template counts. In a later analysis, generation probabilities were computed with a VDJ recombination model fitted to out-of-frame rearrangements, and the resulting probabilities were checked against IGoR. In a later analysis, hypergeometric tests were used to score TCR-TCR, TCR-HLA and TCR-CMV co-occurrence, with a repertoire-size bias correction applied to TCR pairs. To estimate false discovery rates, a later analysis permuted the HLA or CMV assignments 20 times. A later analysis grouped co-occurring TCRs with DBSCAN, adding TCRdist sequence similarity when clustering within HLA-allele-positive subsets. For co-occurrence clustering, repertoires with fewer than 30,000 or more than 120,000 public chains were excluded, along with roughly 5 repertoires with anomalous nucleotide sharing. Drawn from immuneACCESS, this table holds only the in-frame rearrangements with V and J called that TCRdb kept. Clones are partly lost; checked studies trace under half to an unresolved V gene and leave the rest unexplained. The DNA gave D and trimming, while V, J and clone size come from that table. The sample table contains 85,000 to 100,000 clones; only one count was recorded for roughly four fifths of them. 7.5% to 9.5% of the sample is held by the ten biggest clonotypes.

In total, around 600 healthy bone marrow donors made up the cohort. At the time of sampling, every cohort member was nominally healthy, though immune exposures that went unrecorded were likely present. Of the 670 or so cohort members, 250 to 300 had positive CMV serostatus and approximately 400 had negative CMV serostatus, and CMV serostatus was not recorded for the donor. Every donor gave a peripheral blood sample, and the peripheral blood mononuclear cells from that sample were used for TCR beta sequencing. Genomic DNA extraction from the blood cell samples was performed with the Qiagen DNeasy Blood Extraction Kit. The CDR3 holds 16 amino acids from the cysteine to the phenylalanine. Only the CDR3 part of the read is kept: 48 bases, read in frame from the first base. Sequences MNHNY (CDR1) and SVGAGI (CDR2) are obtained from the germline V gene (reference sequence). V sheds 6 bases and J sheds 0 bases, leaving 15 bases between their ends.

Recombination joined TRBV6-6 with TRBJ1-5; possibly the D gene is TRBD1, per 5 matching bases. The TCR originated in a human donor in good health. Sequencing was performed on PBMCs. The CDR3 protein: CASSRVWGDSNQPQHF. The sequenced DNA is TGTGCCAGCAGCCGAGTATGGGGGGATAGCAATCAGCCCCAGCATTTT.